These T cell receptor beta chains were read from a single sample in a study of blood T cell repertoires in COVID-19. Libraries were prepared by immunoSEQ multiplex PCR; TCRdb keeps only in-frame clonotypes and omits some of them. This table has about 240,000 clones, around four fifths appearing once. Sequencing was done on a sample of peripheral blood. The source is a woman aged 60-75 years with active or convalescent COVID-19. CDR3s include the opening cysteine and the closing phenylalanine or tryptophan. The order of the fields is D gene, V gene, clone size, J gene, CDR3 protein, CDR3 DNA. The D gene is left open where the match is weak. Clone size is not always given. Where it is, it says once, few, many or a class for expanded clones.

d_gene: .; v_gene: TRBV5-6; abundance: once; j_gene: TRBJ2-1; CDR3aa: CASSLERRSPYNEQFF; CDR3nt: TGTGCCAGCAGCTTGGAGCGAAGAAGTCCTTACAATGAGCAGTTCTTC
d_gene: .; v_gene: TRBV6-1; abundance: .; j_gene: TRBJ2-6; CDR3aa: CASSEALGSGANVLTF; CDR3nt: TGTGCCAGCAGTGAAGCGCTTGGCTCAGGGGCCAACGTCCTGACTTTC
d_gene: TRBD1; v_gene: TRBV29-1; abundance: few; j_gene: TRBJ1-2; CDR3aa: CSVADRANYGYTF; CDR3nt: TGCAGCGTGGCGGACAGGGCTAACTATGGCTACACCTTC
d_gene: .; v_gene: TRBV11-3; abundance: .; j_gene: TRBJ2-3; CDR3aa: CASQQGLSTDTQYF; CDR3nt: TGTGCCAGCCAACAGGGACTAAGCACAGATACGCAGTATTTT
d_gene: TRBD1; v_gene: TRBV5-6; abundance: .; j_gene: TRBJ2-4; CDR3aa: CASSPGQPLAKNIQYF; CDR3nt: TGTGCCAGCAGCCCGGGACAGCCACTAGCCAAAAACATTCAGTACTTC
d_gene: .; v_gene: TRBV4-2; abundance: once; j_gene: TRBJ2-1; CDR3aa: CASSQDSRPRNEQFF; CDR3nt: TGTGCCAGCAGCCAAGACTCTAGACCCCGCAATGAGCAGTTCTTC
d_gene: TRBD1; v_gene: TRBV6-6; abundance: .; j_gene: TRBJ2-7; CDR3aa: CASSRQGPYEQYF; CDR3nt: TGTGCCAGCAGCAGACAGGGACCCTACGAGCAGTACTTC
d_gene: TRBD1; v_gene: TRBV10-3; abundance: .; j_gene: TRBJ1-3; CDR3aa: CAISRQGTSGNTIYF; CDR3nt: TGTGCCATCAGTAGACAGGGGACCTCTGGAAACACCATATATTTT
d_gene: .; v_gene: TRBV5-4; abundance: .; j_gene: TRBJ2-3; CDR3aa: CASSLRTNTDTQYF; CDR3nt: TGTGCCAGCAGCTTGAGGACAAACACAGATACGCAGTATTTT
d_gene: .; v_gene: TRBV9; abundance: .; j_gene: TRBJ2-5; CDR3aa: CASSVGQVQETQYF; CDR3nt: TGTGCCAGCAGCGTAGGACAGGTCCAAGAGACCCAGTACTTC
d_gene: .; v_gene: TRBV7-9; abundance: .; j_gene: TRBJ1-2; CDR3aa: CASSLGWETPSNYGYTF; CDR3nt: TGTGCCAGCAGCCTAGGGTGGGAGACCCCTTCTAACTATGGCTACACCTTC
d_gene: TRBD2; v_gene: TRBV7-3; abundance: .; j_gene: TRBJ2-1; CDR3aa: CASSPEAAGAHGYNEQFF; CDR3nt: TGTGCCAGCAGCCCAGAAGCGGCGGGAGCCCATGGATACAATGAGCAGTTCTTC
d_gene: TRBD1; v_gene: TRBV6-1; abundance: .; j_gene: TRBJ1-1; CDR3aa: CASSELQGLDTEAFF; CDR3nt: TGTGCCAGCAGTGAATTACAGGGGTTGGACACTGAAGCTTTCTTT
d_gene: TRBD2; v_gene: TRBV10-2; abundance: .; j_gene: TRBJ2-5; CDR3aa: CASSSGRTGLAGGETQYF; CDR3nt: TGCGCCAGCAGCTCCGGACGGACAGGACTAGCGGGGGGAGAGACCCAGTACTTC
d_gene: .; v_gene: TRBV27; abundance: .; j_gene: TRBJ1-5; CDR3aa: CASSLYRNQPQHF; CDR3nt: TGTGCCAGCAGTTTGTACAGGAATCAGCCCCAGCATTTT
d_gene: .; v_gene: TRBV27; abundance: .; j_gene: TRBJ1-1; CDR3aa: CASRPGAGNTEAFF; CDR3nt: TGTGCCAGCAGACCCGGTGCGGGGAACACTGAAGCTTTCTTT
d_gene: .; v_gene: TRBV6-5; abundance: once; j_gene: TRBJ1-5; CDR3aa: CASSRTSGQPQHF; CDR3nt: TGTGCCAGCAGTCGGACATCAGGCCAGCCCCAGCATTTT
d_gene: .; v_gene: TRBV4-1; abundance: once; j_gene: TRBJ1-5; CDR3aa: CASSQEYLSNQPQHF; CDR3nt: TGCGCCAGCAGCCAAGAATACTTAAGCAATCAGCCCCAGCATTTT
d_gene: .; v_gene: TRBV6-4; abundance: .; j_gene: TRBJ1-2; CDR3aa: CASSDRPGQGYGYTF; CDR3nt: TGTGCCAGCAGTGACCGCCCGGGACAAGGCTATGGCTACACCTTC
d_gene: TRBD1; v_gene: TRBV3-1/TRBV3-2; abundance: .; j_gene: TRBJ1-5; CDR3aa: CASSQGQGLSQPQHF; CDR3nt: TGTGCCAGCAGCCAGGGACAGGGGTTATCTCAGCCCCAGCATTTT
d_gene: .; v_gene: TRBV10-3; abundance: .; j_gene: TRBJ2-3; CDR3aa: CAIQKGEDTQYF; CDR3nt: TGTGCCATTCAAAAGGGGGAAGATACGCAGTATTTT
d_gene: TRBD1; v_gene: TRBV6-5; abundance: .; j_gene: TRBJ1-4; CDR3aa: CASRRTGEGEKLFF; CDR3nt: TGTGCCAGCAGAAGGACAGGGGAGGGTGAAAAACTGTTTTTT
d_gene: .; v_gene: TRBV7-9; abundance: .; j_gene: TRBJ2-2; CDR3aa: CASSFGGATGELFF; CDR3nt: TGTGCCAGCAGCTTCGGCGGTGCCACCGGGGAGCTGTTTTTT
d_gene: .; v_gene: TRBV14; abundance: .; j_gene: TRBJ1-2; CDR3aa: CASSHQGNYGYTF; CDR3nt: TGTGCCAGCAGCCACCAGGGAAACTATGGCTACACCTTC
d_gene: TRBD2; v_gene: TRBV19; abundance: .; j_gene: TRBJ2-3; CDR3aa: CASSMFYFGAGEFRTDTQYF; CDR3nt: TGTGCCAGTAGTATGTTTTATTTTGGGGCGGGGGAGTTTCGCACAGATACGCAGTATTTT
d_gene: .; v_gene: TRBV28; abundance: .; j_gene: TRBJ2-1; CDR3aa: CASSPTGFSYNEQFF; CDR3nt: TGTGCCAGCAGTCCAACAGGTTTCTCCTACAATGAGCAGTTCTTC
d_gene: TRBD1; v_gene: TRBV12-3/TRBV12-4; abundance: .; j_gene: TRBJ1-2; CDR3aa: CASSRDRVYGYTF; CDR3nt: TGTGCCAGCAGTAGGGACAGGGTCTATGGCTACACCTTC
d_gene: .; v_gene: TRBV5-4; abundance: .; j_gene: TRBJ1-1; CDR3aa: CASSLAQNTEAFF; CDR3nt: TGTGCCAGCAGCTTGGCCCAGAACACTGAAGCTTTCTTT
d_gene: TRBD1; v_gene: TRBV5-6; abundance: .; j_gene: TRBJ1-2; CDR3aa: CASSPDRAYGYTF; CDR3nt: TGTGCCAGCAGCCCGGACAGGGCCTATGGCTACACCTTC
d_gene: TRBD1; v_gene: TRBV11-3; abundance: .; j_gene: TRBJ2-7; CDR3aa: CASSLWVPDRDIGYEQYF; CDR3nt: TGTGCCAGCAGCTTATGGGTACCCGACAGGGATATCGGCTACGAGCAGTACTTC
d_gene: TRBD1; v_gene: TRBV5-6; abundance: .; j_gene: TRBJ1-2; CDR3aa: CASSQDRRHGYTF; CDR3nt: TGTGCCAGCAGCCAGGACAGGAGACATGGCTACACCTTC
d_gene: .; v_gene: TRBV30; abundance: .; j_gene: TRBJ2-3; CDR3aa: CAWSPYRGHRGALTDTQYF; CDR3nt: TGTGCCTGGAGTCCGTACCGGGGCCATCGGGGGGCCCTCACAGATACGCAGTATTTT